The sequence of this T cell receptor (beta chain) was determined in a study of blood T cell repertoires in COVID-19. Overall study context: Researchers got acute and convalescent COVID-19 samples from the United States, Italy and Spain.

The protocol was immunoSEQ multiplex PCR, while the TCRdb copy is restricted to in-frame clones and leaves out a portion. Of some 160,000 clones listed, roughly 74% are singletons. V gave up 1 base and J gave up 4 bases; unmatched junction bases: 9. The CDR3 extends over 17 amino acids. Germline CDR1 is MNHNS and CDR2 is SASEGT. The chain joins TRBV6-1 to TRBJ2-2; 7 bases fit TRBD1. The specimen was peripheral blood. This clonotype was obtained from a woman of 80 years or more with acute or convalescent COVID-19. The CDR3 region is CASSEGRGGRSTGELFF. The CDR3 bases are TGTGCCAGCAGTGAAGGTAGAGGGGGCCGGAGCACCGGGGAGCTGTTTTTT.